This TCR beta chain emerged from a study of post-analysis software for immune sequencing data. Study-wide findings and caveats: Among a few TRBV segments more frequent in patients than controls were TRBV5-6, TRBV5-1 and TRBV20-1.

Comments on this clonotype: Its matching antigen is unknown. At one end the junction does not follow the germline gene, possibly because of a read error.

Unique molecular identifiers were present in the TCR beta cDNA libraries. From the PCR reads, TCRdb called clonotypes with MiXCR, one entry per CDR3 protein. The sample includes roughly 800,000 distinct CDR3 sequences, around 42% seen only once; the top ten take just under 5%. This CDR3 has 15 residues. The germline gives CDR1 LNHNV, CDR2 YYDKDF (reference sequence). The sequence derives from a girl aged 5-17 years with multiple sclerosis. Input material: blood. The chain has TRBV15 and TRBJ2-7, with D possibly TRBD2 on 5 matching bases. The CDR3 DNA reads as TGTGCCACCGGCAGAGTAAAAGGGAGCTCCTACGAGCAGTACTTC. Translating it yields CATGRVKGSSYEQYF.